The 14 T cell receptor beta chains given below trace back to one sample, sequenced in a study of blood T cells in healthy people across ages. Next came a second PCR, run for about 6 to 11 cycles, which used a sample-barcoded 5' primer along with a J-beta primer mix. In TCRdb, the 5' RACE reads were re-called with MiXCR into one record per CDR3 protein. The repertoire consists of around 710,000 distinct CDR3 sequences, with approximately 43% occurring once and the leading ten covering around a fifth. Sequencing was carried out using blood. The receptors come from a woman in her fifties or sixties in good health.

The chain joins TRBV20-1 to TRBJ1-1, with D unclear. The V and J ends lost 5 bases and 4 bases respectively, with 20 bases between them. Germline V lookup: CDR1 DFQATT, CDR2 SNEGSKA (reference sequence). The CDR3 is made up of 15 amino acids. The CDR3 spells CSAAKAGGWATEAFF. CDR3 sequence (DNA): TGCAGTGCTGCTAAGGCAGGCGGGTGGGCCACTGAAGCTTTCTTT.

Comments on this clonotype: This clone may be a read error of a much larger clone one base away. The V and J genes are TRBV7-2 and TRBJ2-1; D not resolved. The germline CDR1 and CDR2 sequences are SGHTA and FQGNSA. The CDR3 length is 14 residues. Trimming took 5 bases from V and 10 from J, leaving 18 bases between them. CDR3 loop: CASSLQDFSYEQFF. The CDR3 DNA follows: TGTGCCAGCAGCCTCCAGGATTTCTCCTACGAGCAGTTCTTC.

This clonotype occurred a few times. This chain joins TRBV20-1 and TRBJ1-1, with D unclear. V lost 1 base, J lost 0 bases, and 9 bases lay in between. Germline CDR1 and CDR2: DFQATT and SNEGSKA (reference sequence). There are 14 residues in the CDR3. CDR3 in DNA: TGCAGTGCTAGAGGGCACCATATGAACACTGAAGCTTTCTTT. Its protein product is CSARGHHMNTEAFF.

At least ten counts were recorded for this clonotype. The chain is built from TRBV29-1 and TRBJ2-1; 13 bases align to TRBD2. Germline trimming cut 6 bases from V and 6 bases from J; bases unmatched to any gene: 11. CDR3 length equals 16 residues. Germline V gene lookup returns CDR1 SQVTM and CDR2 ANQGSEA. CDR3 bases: TGCAGCGTAGGCGGGGGACTAGCGGGGAGGTCCAATGAGCAGTTCTTC. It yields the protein CSVGGGLAGRSNEQFF.

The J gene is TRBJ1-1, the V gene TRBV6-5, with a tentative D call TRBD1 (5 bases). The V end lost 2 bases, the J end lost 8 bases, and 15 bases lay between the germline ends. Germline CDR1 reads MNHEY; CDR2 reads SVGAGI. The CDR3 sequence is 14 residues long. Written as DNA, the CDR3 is TGTGCCAGCAGTTACCGCACGGGACGGATAGAAGCTTTCTTT. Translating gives CASSYRTGRIEAFF.

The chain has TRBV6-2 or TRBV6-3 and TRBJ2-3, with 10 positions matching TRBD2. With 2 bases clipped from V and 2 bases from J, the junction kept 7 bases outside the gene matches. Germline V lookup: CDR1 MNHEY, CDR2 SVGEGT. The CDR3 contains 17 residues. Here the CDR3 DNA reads TGTGCCAGCAGTTACCGGAGGACTAGCGGAGCCACAGATACGCAGTATTTT. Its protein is CASSYRRTSGATDTQYF.

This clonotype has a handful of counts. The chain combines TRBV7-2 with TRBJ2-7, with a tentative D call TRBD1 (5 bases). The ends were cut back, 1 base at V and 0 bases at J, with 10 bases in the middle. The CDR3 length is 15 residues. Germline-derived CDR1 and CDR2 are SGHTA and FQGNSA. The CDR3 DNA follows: TGTGCCAGCAGCTTAGGAGGACATAGCTCCTACGAGCAGTACTTC. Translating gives CASSLGGHSSYEQYF.

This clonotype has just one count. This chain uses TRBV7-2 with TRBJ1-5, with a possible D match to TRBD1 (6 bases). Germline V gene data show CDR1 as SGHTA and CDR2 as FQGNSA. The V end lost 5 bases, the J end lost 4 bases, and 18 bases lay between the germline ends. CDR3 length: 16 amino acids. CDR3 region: CASSLGGTRPNQPQHF. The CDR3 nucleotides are TGTGCCAGCAGCCTAGGGGGGACTCGACCTAATCAGCCCCAGCATTTT.

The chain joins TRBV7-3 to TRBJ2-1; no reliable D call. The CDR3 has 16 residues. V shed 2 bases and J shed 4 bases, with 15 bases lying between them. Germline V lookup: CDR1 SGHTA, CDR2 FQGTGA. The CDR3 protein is CASSLAHTGIYNEQFF. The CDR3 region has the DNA TGTGCCAGCAGCTTAGCCCATACCGGTATATACAATGAGCAGTTCTTC. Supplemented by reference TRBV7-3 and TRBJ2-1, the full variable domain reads GAGVSQTPSNKVTEKGKYVELRCDPISGHTALYWYRQSLGQGPEFLIYFQGTGAADDSGLPNDRFFAVRPEGSVSTLKIQRTERGDSAVYLCASSLAHTGIYNEQFFGPGTRLTVL.

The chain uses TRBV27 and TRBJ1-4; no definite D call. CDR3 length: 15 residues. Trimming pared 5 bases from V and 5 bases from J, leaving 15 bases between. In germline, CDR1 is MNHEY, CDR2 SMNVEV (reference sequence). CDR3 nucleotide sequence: TGTGCCAGCAGTCCACTCCAGGACCTCAATGAAAAACTGTTTTTT. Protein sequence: CASSPLQDLNEKLFF.

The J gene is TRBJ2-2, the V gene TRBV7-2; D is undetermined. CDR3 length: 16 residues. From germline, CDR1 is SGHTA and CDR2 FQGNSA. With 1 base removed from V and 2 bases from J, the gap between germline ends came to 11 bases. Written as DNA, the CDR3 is TGTGCCAGCAGCTTAGTCCTAAGGCTAAACACCGGGGAGCTGTTTTTT. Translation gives CASSLVLRLNTGELFF. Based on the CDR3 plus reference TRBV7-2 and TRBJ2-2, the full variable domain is GAGVSQSPSNKVTEKGKDVELRCDPISGHTALYWYRQSLGQGLEFLIYFQGNSAPDKSGLPSDRFSAERTGGSVSTLTIQRTQQEDSAVYLCASSLVLRLNTGELFFGEGSRLTVL.

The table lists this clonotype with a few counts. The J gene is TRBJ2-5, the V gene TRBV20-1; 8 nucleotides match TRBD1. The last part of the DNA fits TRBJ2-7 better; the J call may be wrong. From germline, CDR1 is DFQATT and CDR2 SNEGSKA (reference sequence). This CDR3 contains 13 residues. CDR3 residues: CSARRDRNYEQYF. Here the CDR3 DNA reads TGCAGTGCTCGACGGGACAGGAACTACGAGCAGTACTTC.

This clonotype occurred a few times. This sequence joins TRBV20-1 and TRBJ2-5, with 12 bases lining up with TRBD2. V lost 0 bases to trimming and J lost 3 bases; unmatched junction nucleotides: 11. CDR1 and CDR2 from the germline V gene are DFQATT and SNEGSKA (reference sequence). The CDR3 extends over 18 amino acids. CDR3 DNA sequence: TGCAGTGCTAGAGATGTGCGGGCTAGCGGGGGGGCTAAAGAGACCCAGTACTTC. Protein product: CSARDVRASGGAKETQYF.

This CDR3 is CASSLYRREGLDNEQFF. As DNA, the CDR3 is TGTGCCAGCAGCTTATATCGGCGGGAGGGCCTGGACAATGAGCAGTTCTTC. The rearrangement joins TRBV7-6 to TRBJ2-1, with 9 bases identical to TRBD2. In germline, CDR1 is SGHVS, CDR2 FNYEAQ. CDR3 size: 17 residues. The J segment lost 5 bases and the V segment lost 2 bases, leaving 10 bases of the junction unmatched.